These 9 T cell receptor beta chains were all obtained from the same sample, sequenced in a study of cytomegalovirus exposure and HLA in healthy donors (TCRdb year 2017). Library method: the immunoSEQ multiplex PCR assay. For the multiplex PCR, a mixture combining 60 forward primers for TCR Vbeta segments and 13 reverse primers for TCR Jbeta segments was used. Not all clones reach the TCRdb copy of this immuneACCESS table, which keeps in-frame sequences only. Checked studies attribute under half of the gap to unresolved V genes and leave the rest unexplained. This sample is represented by 170,000 or so clones; about 80% of them were singletons. The ten biggest clones cover 1% of the sample. The sample was PBMCs. These receptors all come from a woman aged 50 to 60 in good health and CMV-seropositive.

This clone was counted only a few times. This sequence joins TRBV9 and TRBJ2-5; TRBD2 matches 12 bases. The CDR3 consists of 16 residues. The V and J ends lost 4 bases and 2 bases, in that order; junction bases with no gene match: 6. Germline V gives CDR1 SGDLS, CDR2 YYNGEE. CDR3 sequence reads: CASSTTSGRGQETQYF. The DNA of the CDR3 is TGTGCCAGCAGCACGACTAGCGGGAGAGGTCAAGAGACCCAGTACTTC.

This clone was seen a few times. This chain joins TRBV4-3 and TRBJ2-6, with a possible D match to TRBD1 (6 bases). Germline V gene sequence: CDR1 LGHNA, CDR2 YSLEER. This CDR3 has 16 amino acids. Trimming removed 2 bases at V and 3 bases at J, with 11 bases between. CDR3 coding DNA: TGCGCCAGCAGCCAATCAACAGGGTTTGGGGCCAACGTCCTGACTTTC. Amino acids: CASSQSTGFGANVLTF.

The gene calls are TRBV2 and TRBJ1-5, with a tentative D call TRBD1 (5 bases). The germline V and J ends were trimmed by 11 bases and 3 bases, with 14 bases remaining between them. The CDR3 runs to 13 residues. Germline assignment: CDR1 SNHLY and CDR2 FYNNEI. CDR3 region: CAGGTNYNQPQHF. The CDR3 nucleotides are TGTGCCGGAGGGACGAACTACAATCAGCCCCAGCATTTT.

This clone was seen more than once but under ten times. The V and J genes are TRBV29-1 and TRBJ1-4; no reliable D call. CDR3 size: 14 residues. CDR1 and CDR2 from the germline V gene are SQVTM and ANQGSEA. V gave up 4 bases and J gave up 0 bases, with 9 bases separating them. CDR3 nucleotides: TGCAGCGTTGCCCGGTACGCAACTAATGAAAAACTGTTTTTT. Translated, it gives CSVARYATNEKLFF.

The gene calls are TRBV6-6 and TRBJ2-3; 8 positions agree with TRBD2. The germline gives CDR1 MNHNY, CDR2 SVGAGI (reference sequence). Losses at the gene ends were 5 bases for V and 3 bases for J; bases not matched to a gene: 10. This CDR3 has 16 residues. Here the CDR3 DNA reads TGTGCCAGCAGTCAACTTCGGGGGGGCCGTACAGATACGCAGTATTTT. As protein: CASSQLRGGRTDTQYF.

The CDR3 loop is CASSLKGTWASNQPQHF. CDR3 DNA: TGTGCCAGCAGCTTAAAGGGGACATGGGCTAGCAATCAGCCCCAGCATTTT. The chain links TRBV7-2 to TRBJ1-5; D is perhaps TRBD1 (6 bases). V shed 2 bases and J shed 0 bases, with 14 bases lying between them. The CDR3 is made up of 17 amino acids. Germline CDR1 SGHTA, CDR2 FQGNSA. Variable domain in full (rest from reference TRBV7-2 and TRBJ1-5): GAGVSQSPSNKVTEKGKDVELRCDPISGHTALYWYRQSLGQGLEFLIYFQGNSAPDKSGLPSDRFSAERTGGSVSTLTIQRTQQEDSAVYLCASSLKGTWASNQPQHFGDGTRLSIL.

The rearrangement links TRBV30 to TRBJ1-5; no definite D call. The germline V gene has CDR1 GTSNPN and CDR2 SVGIG (reference sequence). With 3 bases removed from V and 4 bases from J, the gap between germline ends came to 10 bases. The CDR3 extends over 13 amino acids. CDR3 protein: CAWSRDNNQPQHF. The CDR3, as DNA: TGTGCCTGGAGCCGGGATAATAATCAGCCCCAGCATTTT.

The rearrangement links TRBV2 to TRBJ1-1; the D gene is possibly TRBD1 (6 bases). The CDR3 has 14 amino acids. Germline lookup yields CDR1 SNHLY and CDR2 FYNNEI. The V gene lost 7 bases and the J gene lost 1 base, with 13 bases spanning the gap. As DNA, the CDR3 is TGTGCCAGCACGAGTCGGGGACAGAACACTGAAGCTTTCTTT. This encodes CASTSRGQNTEAFF.

In its sample, this clone was seen once. Other DNA variants within this sample encode the same CDR3. The chain is built from TRBV18 and TRBJ1-1, with a possible D match to TRBD1 (6 bases). Germline V gene data show CDR1 as KGHSH and CDR2 as LQKENI. The CDR3 is 14 amino acids. V was pared by 3 bases and J by 1 base, with 9 bases between. The CDR3 sequence: CASSPTTGNTEAFF. In DNA, the CDR3 is TGTGCCAGCTCACCCACGACAGGGAACACTGAAGCTTTCTTT.